Sequencing of this T cell receptor beta chain was carried out in a study of CD8+CD57+ T cells in acquired aplastic anemia. In the study overall: DNA recovered from sorted CD4+ and CD8+ cells had a mean of approximately 3.2 ug.

In patients chosen for sequencing, flow cytometry had shown CD8+CD57+ cell expansion. In this sample, this clonotype turned up a few times. V shed 1 base and J shed 7 bases, with 10 bases lying between them. There are 13 residues in the CDR3. CDR1 and CDR2 (germline): WSHSY, SAAADI. Profiles of TCR beta VDJ and CDR3 were generated from a genomic DNA template. TCRdb processed the reads anew with MiXCR; each CDR3 protein has one entry. The profile shows some 170,000 distinct CDR3 sequences, roughly 48% of them singletons. The V gene is TRBV10-2, the J gene TRBJ1-1; no clear D. This clonotype originated in a human donor with aplastic anemia. Sequences were obtained from sorted CD4+, CD8+, or CD8+CD57+ T cells (not recorded which) from PBMCs. The CDR3 loop is CASSEYVKGEAFF. In nucleotides, the CDR3 is TGCGCCAGCAGTGAGTACGTGAAGGGTGAAGCTTTCTTT.